This TCR beta chain is drawn from a study of technical replicates of blood from a few donors. Produced via immunoSEQ multiplex PCR; TCRdb's table is partial and in-frame only. The sample gives tens of thousands of clones, 95% to 96% of which show up once; approximately 0.24% is in the top ten. This CDR3 has 16 amino acids. The V end was cut by 4 bases, the J end by 1 base, with 16 bases between. Per the germline V gene, CDR1 is SGHNT and CDR2 is YYREEE (reference sequence). The chain combines TRBV5-4 with TRBJ2-3, with D perhaps TRBD1 (8 bases). The clonotype comes from a human donor in good health. The source material was T cells isolated from PBMCs. The CDR3 loop reads CASSPWTGRGTDTQYF. The CDR3 coding sequence is TGTGCCAGCAGCCCATGGACAGGGAGGGGCACAGATACGCAGTATTTT.